Below are 10 T cell receptor beta chains sequenced from a single sample in a study of Tregs in tolerant kidney transplant recipients. Sequencing used immunoSEQ multiplex PCR; TCRdb keeps in-frame clones, though not all of them. The sample lists tens of thousands of clones, about 90% occurring once. Material for sequencing was Tregs from blood. Receptors originate from a human donor in good health.

The chain recombines TRBV18 with TRBJ2-7; TRBD1 is a possible D gene (6 bases). The V and J ends lost 3 bases and 9 bases respectively, with 21 bases between them. Germline V CDR1 and CDR2: KGHSH, LQKENI. The CDR3 length is 15 residues. CDR3 in DNA: TGTGCCAGCTCACCTTCCCGGGACACCAAGAACGGGCAGTACTTC. Translating gives CASSPSRDTKNGQYF.

This chain connects TRBV5-1 to TRBJ2-3, with 9 bases fitting TRBD2. The germline gives CDR1 SGHRS, CDR2 YFSETQ. This CDR3 region has 16 residues. The V and J ends lost 1 base and 5 bases, in that order; junction bases with no gene match: 8. CDR3 coding DNA: TGCGCCAGCAGCTTGCCAGCGGGAGGTGGGGGAGATACGCAGTATTTT. As protein: CASSLPAGGGGDTQYF.

The chain employs TRBV5-1 and TRBJ2-7; no clear D gene. V lost 4 bases to trimming and J lost 4 bases, with 6 bases between them. Germline values: CDR1 SGHRS, CDR2 YFSETQ. The CDR3 is made up of 11 amino acids. The CDR3 protein is CASSNWYEQYF. In DNA, the CDR3 is TGCGCCAGCAGCAATTGGTACGAGCAGTACTTC.

This rearrangement joins TRBV5-6 to TRBJ2-7; D is possibly TRBD1 or TRBD2 (5 bases each). The germline V and J ends were trimmed by 4 bases and 0 bases, with 14 bases remaining between them. Germline values: CDR1 SGHDT, CDR2 YYEEEE. This CDR3 comprises 15 residues. CDR3 DNA sequence: TGTGCCAGCAGCCTGTGGGACGGAGCCTCCTACGAGCAGTACTTC. It encodes CASSLWDGASYEQYF.

The gene calls are TRBV30 and TRBJ1-5; D uncertain. The CDR3 totals 15 residues. Germline V gives CDR1 GTSNPN, CDR2 SVGIG (reference sequence). V was cut by 0 bases and J by 3 bases, with 12 bases left in between. The CDR3 protein is CAWSVSGYINQPQHF. DNA of the CDR3: TGTGCCTGGAGTGTAAGTGGTTACATCAATCAGCCCCAGCATTTT.

The chain joins TRBV4-2 to TRBJ1-4; D is unresolved. Germline V CDR1 and CDR2: LGHNA, YNFKEQ. V lost 0 bases and J 3 bases, leaving 8 bases between the germline ends. The CDR3 extends over 15 amino acids. This CDR3 is CASSQDLGSNEKLFF. In DNA form, the CDR3 reads TGTGCCAGCAGCCAAGATCTGGGGTCTAATGAAAAACTGTTTTTT.

This chain links TRBV11-2 with TRBJ2-7, with a possible D match to TRBD1 (6 bases). V gave up 5 bases and J gave up 1 base, with 9 bases separating them. The germline V gene has CDR1 SGHAT and CDR2 FQNNGV. This CDR3 has 13 amino acids. The CDR3 DNA reads TGTGCCAGCAGCCGGGACACTTCCTACGAGCAGTACTTC. It is translated as CASSRDTSYEQYF. Complete variable domain (other parts from reference TRBV11-2 and TRBJ2-7): EAGVAQSPRYKIIEKRQSVAFWCNPISGHATLYWYQQILGQGPKLLIQFQNNGVVDDSQLPKDRFSAERLKGVDSTLKIQPAKLEDSAVYLCASSRDTSYEQYFGPGTRLTVT.

The chain combines TRBV5-5 with TRBJ2-7; no definite D call. The CDR3 covers 14 residues. Trimming shortened V by 6 bases and J by 3 bases, and 16 bases separated the two germline ends. In germline, CDR1 is SGHKS, CDR2 YYEKEE (reference sequence). The chain's CDR3 is CASTALGSVYEQYF. The CDR3 nucleotides read TGTGCCAGCACCGCCCTCGGTTCGGTCTACGAGCAGTACTTC.

This chain uses TRBV19 with TRBJ1-2, with D possibly matching TRBD1 (5 bases). Germline CDR1 LNHDA, CDR2 SQIVND (reference sequence). This CDR3 is 12 amino acids long. Trimming left V 5 bases short and J 8 bases short, with 12 bases between. The CDR3 reads CASSVPGLGYTF. The CDR3 DNA follows: TGTGCCAGTAGTGTTCCGGGACTCGGCTACACCTTC.

This chain joins TRBV18 and TRBJ2-1, with D possibly being TRBD2 (5 bases). V shed 3 bases and J shed 6 bases, with 9 bases lying between them. The CDR3 spans 13 residues. CDR1 is KGHSH and CDR2 is LQKENI in the germline V gene. As DNA, the CDR3 is TGTGCCAGCTCACCCTTTACTAGCAATGAGCAGTTCTTC. Translation gives CASSPFTSNEQFF. Together with reference TRBV18 and TRBJ2-1, the CDR3 gives the full variable domain: NAGVMQNPRHLVRRRGQEARLRCSPMKGHSHVYWYRQLPEEGLKFMVYLQKENIIDESGMPKERFSAEFPKEGPSILRIQQVVRGDSAAYFCASSPFTSNEQFFGPGTRLTVL.